This TCR beta chain is from a study of post-analysis software for immune sequencing data. Unique molecular identifiers were present in the TCR beta cDNA libraries. MiXCR, applied by TCRdb to the PCR reads, yields one record per CDR3 protein. The sample lists roughly 650,000 distinct CDR3 sequences, approximately 60% occurring once. Germline CDR1 reads SGHTA; CDR2 reads FQGTGA. The CDR3 covers 14 residues. With 1 base removed from V and 9 bases from J, the gap between germline ends came to 13 bases. Findings and limits, study-wide: Four or five TRBV segments were more frequent in patients than controls; TRBV5-6, TRBV5-1 and TRBV20-1 belonged to this group. Controls' normalized Chao1 diversity significantly exceeded that of multiple sclerosis patients. The F measure placed samples prepared in the same batch into strongly shared clusters.

With respect to this clonotype: Its antigen is unidentified.

V is TRBV7-3 and J is TRBJ2-1; D unresolved. Sequencing used blood. The clonotype comes from a girl aged 2 to 10 with multiple sclerosis. CDR3 residues: CASSLSQIGVEQFF. Here the CDR3 DNA reads TGTGCCAGCAGCTTAAGTCAAATTGGGGTTGAGCAGTTCTTC.